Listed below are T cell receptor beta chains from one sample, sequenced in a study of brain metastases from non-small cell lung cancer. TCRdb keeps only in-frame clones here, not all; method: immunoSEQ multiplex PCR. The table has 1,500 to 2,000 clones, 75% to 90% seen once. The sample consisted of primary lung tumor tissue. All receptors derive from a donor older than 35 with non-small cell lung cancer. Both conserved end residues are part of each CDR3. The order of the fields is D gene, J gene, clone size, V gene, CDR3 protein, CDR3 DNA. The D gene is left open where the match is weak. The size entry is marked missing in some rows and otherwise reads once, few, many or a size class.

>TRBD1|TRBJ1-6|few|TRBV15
CATSRVTGGANSPLHF
TGTGCCACCAGCAGAGTTACAGGGGGCGCAAATTCACCCCTCCACTTT
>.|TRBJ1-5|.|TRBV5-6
CASSHRNMDSNQPQHF
TGTGCCAGCAGCCATCGGAATATGGATAGCAATCAGCCCCAGCATTTT
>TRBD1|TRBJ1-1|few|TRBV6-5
CASSSTGGYYKYEAFF
TGTGCCAGCAGTTCTACAGGGGGGTACTATAAATATGAAGCTTTCTTT
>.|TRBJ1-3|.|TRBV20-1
CSASGQLYGNTIYF
TGCAGTGCTAGTGGACAGTTATACGGAAACACCATATATTTT
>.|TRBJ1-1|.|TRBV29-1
CSVPDRERAAFF
TGCAGCGTTCCCGACAGAGAACGTGCAGCTTTCTTT
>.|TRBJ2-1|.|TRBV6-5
CASRTTGNEQFF
TGTGCCAGCAGGACCACAGGGAATGAGCAGTTCTTC
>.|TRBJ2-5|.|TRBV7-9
CASSLPPETQYF
TGTGCCAGCAGCCTACCGCCGGAGACCCAGTACTTC
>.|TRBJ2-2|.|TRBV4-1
CASSHRLAGDGTGELFF
TGCGCCAGCAGCCACCGACTAGCAGGGGACGGCACCGGGGAGCTGTTTTTT
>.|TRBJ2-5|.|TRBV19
CASSAGERETQYF
TGTGCCAGTTCGGCAGGGGAAAGAGAGACCCAGTACTTC
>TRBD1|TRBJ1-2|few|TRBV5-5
CASSADRGNAYGYTF
TGTGCCAGCAGCGCGGACAGGGGGAATGCCTATGGCTACACCTTC
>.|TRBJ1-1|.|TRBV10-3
CAISRVSTEAFF
TGTGCCATCAGTAGGGTATCCACTGAAGCTTTCTTT
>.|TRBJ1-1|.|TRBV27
CASSLGSNTEAFF
TGTGCCAGCAGTTTAGGGTCAAACACTGAAGCTTTCTTT
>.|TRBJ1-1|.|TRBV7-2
CASSLIGTVEAFF
TGTGCCAGCAGCTTAATTGGCACAGTTGAAGCTTTCTTT
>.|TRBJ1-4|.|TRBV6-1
CASSEAEGTNEKLFF
TGTGCCAGCAGTGAAGCAGAGGGAACTAATGAAAAACTGTTTTTT
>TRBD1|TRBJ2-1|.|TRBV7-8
CASSLRDRGNEQFF
TGTGCCAGCAGCTTACGGGACAGGGGTAATGAGCAGTTCTTC
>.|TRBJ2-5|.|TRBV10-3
CAISEVGMQETQYF
TGTGCCATTAGTGAGGTAGGAATGCAAGAGACCCAGTACTTC
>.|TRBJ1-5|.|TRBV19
CASTPTGTLSNQPQHF
TGTGCCAGTACTCCAACCGGGACACTTAGCAATCAGCCCCAGCATTTT
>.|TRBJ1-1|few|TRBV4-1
CASRNPLSGLMNTEAFF
TGCGCCAGCAGGAACCCCCTCTCGGGGCTTATGAACACTGAAGCTTTCTTT
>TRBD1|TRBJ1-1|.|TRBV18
CASSQGANTEAFF
TGTGCCAGCTCACAGGGGGCGAACACTGAAGCTTTCTTT
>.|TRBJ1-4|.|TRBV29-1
CSVAGPPEGGLFF
TGCAGCGTTGCGGGACCGCCCGAGGGGGGACTGTTTTTT
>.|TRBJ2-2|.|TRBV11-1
CASSLHGRPGELFF
TGTGCCAGCAGCTTGCATGGCAGGCCCGGGGAGCTGTTTTTT
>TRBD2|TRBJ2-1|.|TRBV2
CASSSGLTFLYNEQFF
TGTGCCAGCAGCTCGGGACTAACGTTCTTATACAATGAGCAGTTCTTC
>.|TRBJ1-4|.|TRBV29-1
CSPTYGEKLFF
TGCAGCCCCACCTATGGAGAAAAACTGTTTTTT
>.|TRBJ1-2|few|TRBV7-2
CASSPRQVYGYTF
TGTGCCAGCAGCCCTAGACAGGTCTATGGCTACACCTTC
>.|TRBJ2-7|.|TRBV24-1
CATSDNTGKQYF
TGTGCCACCAGTGACAATACAGGGAAGCAGTACTTC
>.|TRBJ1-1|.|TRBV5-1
CASSQGGDETTEAFF
TGCGCCAGCAGCCAAGGGGGTGACGAGACCACTGAAGCTTTCTTT
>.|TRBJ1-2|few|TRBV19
CASSIIRDGYGYTF
TGTGCCAGTAGTATAATCCGGGACGGCTATGGCTACACCTTC
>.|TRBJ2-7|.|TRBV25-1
CASSVNSYEQYF
TGTGCCAGCAGTGTGAACTCCTACGAGCAGTACTTC
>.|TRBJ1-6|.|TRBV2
CASIRTVPYNSPLHF
TGTGCCAGCATCCGAACCGTCCCCTATAATTCACCCCTCCACTTT
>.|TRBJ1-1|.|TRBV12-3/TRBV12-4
CASSFFNTEAFF
TGTGCCAGCAGTTTCTTCAACACTGAAGCTTTCTTT
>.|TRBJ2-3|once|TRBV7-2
CASSSRARSGTQYF
TGTGCCAGCAGCTCCAGGGCGCGGTCGGGCACGCAGTATTTT
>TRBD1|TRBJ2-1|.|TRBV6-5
CASSYRQGVRQFF
TGTGCCAGCAGTTATCGGCAGGGGGTACGGCAGTTCTTC
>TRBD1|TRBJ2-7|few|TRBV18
CASSLGGQATYEQYF
TGTGCCAGCTCCCTTGGGGGACAGGCAACCTACGAGCAGTACTTC
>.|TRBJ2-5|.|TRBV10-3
CAISIGKETQYF
TGTGCCATCAGTATTGGGAAAGAGACCCAGTACTTC
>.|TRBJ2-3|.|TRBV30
CAWKGVTDTQYF
TGTGCCTGGAAAGGGGTCACAGATACGCAGTATTTT
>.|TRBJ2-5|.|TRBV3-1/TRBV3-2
CASRGHGTETQYF
TGTGCCAGCAGGGGCCACGGGACGGAGACCCAGTACTTC
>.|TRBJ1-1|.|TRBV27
CASSRPGSLNTEAFF
TGTGCCAGCAGTCGACCAGGCAGCTTGAACACTGAAGCTTTCTTT
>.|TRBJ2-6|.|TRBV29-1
CSATRDTDSGANVLTF
TGCAGCGCAACCCGGGACACGGACTCTGGGGCCAACGTCCTGACTTTC
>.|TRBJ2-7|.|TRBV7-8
CASSSLTGQRNSYEQYF
TGTGCCAGCAGCTCCCTGACAGGCCAGAGGAACTCCTACGAGCAGTACTTC
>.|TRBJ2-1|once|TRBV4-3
CASSLDGGRYNEQFF
TGCGCCAGCAGCCTCGATGGAGGTCGCTACAATGAGCAGTTCTTC
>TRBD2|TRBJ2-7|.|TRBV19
CASSPRGDSYEQYF
TGTGCCAGTAGTCCTCGGGGGGACTCCTACGAGCAGTACTTC
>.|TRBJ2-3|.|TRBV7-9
CASSSRVSGSGTDTQYF
TGTGCCAGCAGCTCTCGAGTCTCCGGGAGTGGCACAGATACGCAGTATTTT
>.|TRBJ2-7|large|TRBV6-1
CASSEQDGGVDRPYF
TGTGCCAGCAGTGAACAAGATGGCGGTGTTGACCGCCCGTACTTC
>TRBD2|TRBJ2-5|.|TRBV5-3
CARSLLAGGQETQYF
TGTGCCAGAAGCTTGCTAGCGGGGGGGCAAGAGACCCAGTACTTC
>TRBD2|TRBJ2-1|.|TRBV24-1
CATSDSSSGGWYNEQFF
TGTGCCACCAGTGATTCCTCTAGCGGGGGGTGGTACAATGAGCAGTTCTTC
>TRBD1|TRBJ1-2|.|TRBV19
CASSADRDRSGYTF
TGTGCCAGTAGTGCCGACAGGGATAGGAGTGGCTACACCTTC
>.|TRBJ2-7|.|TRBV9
CASSVVDSGEQYF
TGTGCCAGCAGCGTAGTGGATTCGGGGGAGCAGTACTTC
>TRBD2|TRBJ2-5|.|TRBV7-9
CASSQKVAGKETQYF
TGTGCCAGCAGCCAAAAGGTAGCGGGGAAAGAGACCCAGTACTTC
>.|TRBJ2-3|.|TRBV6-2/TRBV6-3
CASSLQFPRGDTQYF
TGTGCCAGCAGTCTACAGTTCCCCCGAGGAGATACGCAGTATTTT
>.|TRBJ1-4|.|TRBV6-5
CASSYSILDEKLFF
TGTGCCAGCAGTTACTCGATTTTGGATGAAAAACTGTTTTTT
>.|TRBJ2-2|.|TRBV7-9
CASSLVRGDTGELFF
TGTGCCAGCAGCTTAGTCCGGGGTGACACCGGGGAGCTGTTTTTT
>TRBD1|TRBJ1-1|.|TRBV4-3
CASSQDPRGVAEAFF
TGCGCCAGCAGCCAAGATCCCAGGGGGGTTGCTGAAGCTTTCTTT
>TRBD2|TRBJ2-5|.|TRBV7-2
CASSLASGGQETQYF
TGTGCCAGCAGCTTAGCTAGCGGGGGGCAAGAAACCCAGTACTTC
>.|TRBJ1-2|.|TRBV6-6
CASSYDSRTRGYTF
TGTGCCAGCAGTTACGACAGCCGTACGAGAGGCTACACCTTC
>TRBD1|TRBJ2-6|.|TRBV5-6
CASSLALQGFAAGANVLTF
TGTGCCAGCAGCTTGGCCCTACAGGGGTTCGCCGCTGGGGCCAACGTCCTGACTTTC